A single sample gave rise to the 10 T cell receptor beta chains below, sequenced in a study of cytomegalovirus exposure and HLA in healthy donors (dated by TCRdb to about 2017). Library preparation employed the immunoSEQ multiplex PCR assay. The multiplex PCR relied on a mix of 60 forward primers for TCR Vbeta segments and 13 reverse primers for TCR Jbeta segments. In its TCRdb copy, this immuneACCESS table keeps in-frame sequences only and misses some clones. Where compared with another copy, unresolved V genes explain less than half of these, and the others have no known cause. The table for this sample lists a few hundred thousand clones; roughly 80% of them were counted only once. 2.5% to 3.5% of the sample is taken by the ten largest. Sequencing was done on a sample of PBMCs. The receptors here all came from a man younger than 40 in good health and CMV-seronegative.

The V and J genes are TRBV13 and TRBJ2-1, with a tentative D call TRBD1 (5 bases). Germline V lookup: CDR1 PRHDT, CDR2 FYEKMQ (reference sequence). V lost 6 bases and J lost 5, with 11 bases in between. The CDR3 spans 13 residues. The CDR3 region is CASSLTVNNEQFF. As DNA, the CDR3 is TGTGCCAGCAGTTTGACAGTTAACAATGAGCAGTTCTTC.

This clone has only one observation. The chain links TRBV7-9 to TRBJ1-2, with a tentative D call TRBD1 (6 bases). Trimming shortened V by 5 bases and J by 0 bases, and 16 bases separated the two germline ends. Germline CDR1 is SEHNR and CDR2 is FQNEAQ (reference sequence). The CDR3 length is 16 residues. The CDR3: CASSNRDGPPNYGYTF. The CDR3, as DNA: TGTGCCAGCAGCAACAGGGACGGGCCTCCTAACTATGGCTACACCTTC. Drawing the rest from reference TRBV7-9 and TRBJ1-2, the complete variable domain is DTGVSQNPRHKITKRGQNVTFRCDPISEHNRLYWYRQTLGQGPEFLTYFQNEAQLEKSRLLSDRFSAERPKGSFSTLEIQRTEQGDSAMYLCASSNRDGPPNYGYTFGSGTRLTVV.

V is TRBV2 and J is TRBJ2-7; the D gene is possibly TRBD1 (5 bases). This CDR3 region has 17 residues. V was shortened by 4 bases and J by 3 bases, with 22 bases between the two germline ends. Germline V gene data show CDR1 as SNHLY and CDR2 as FYNNEI. CDR3 DNA sequence: TGTGCCAGCAGTGTGACAGTTTTTATCATGGACGGCTACGAGCAGTACTTC. Translating it yields CASSVTVFIMDGYEQYF.

CDR3 nucleotide sequence: TGCGCCAGCAGCTTGGCCGGGTTAAGGAATGAGCAGTTCTTC. Protein product: CASSLAGLRNEQFF. The J gene is TRBJ2-1, the V gene TRBV5-1; no firm D call. The CDR3 extends over 14 amino acids. Trimming left V 0 bases short and J 7 bases short, with 11 bases between. The germline V gene encodes CDR1 SGHRS and CDR2 YFSETQ.

The chain joins TRBV20-1 to TRBJ2-7; D unclear. V was shortened by 3 bases and J by 4 bases, with 7 bases between the two germline ends. The CDR3 is made up of 11 amino acids. Germline assignment: CDR1 DFQATT and CDR2 SNEGSKA (reference sequence). The CDR3 nucleotides read TGCAGTGCTAGGCACCTATACGAGCAGTACTTC. Translated: CSARHLYEQYF.

V gene TRBV4-2 combines with J gene TRBJ2-1, with 10 bases matching TRBD2. Germline V CDR1 and CDR2: LGHNA, YNFKEQ. The CDR3 spans 17 residues. J was trimmed by 2 bases and V by 1 base; bases with no gene match: 5. For the CDR3, the DNA is TGTGCCAGCAGCCAAGGGATAGCGGGGGGTGCCTACAATGAGCAGTTCTTC. Residues: CASSQGIAGGAYNEQFF.

This chain connects TRBV5-1 to TRBJ1-1; D gene uncertain. The CDR3 is 14 residues long. The V end lost 5 bases, the J end lost 2 bases, and 13 bases lay between the germline ends. Per the germline V gene, CDR1 is SGHRS and CDR2 is YFSETQ. In nucleotides, the CDR3 is TGCGCCAGCAGTAACGTATCGGGAAACACTGAAGCTTTCTTT. This codes for CASSNVSGNTEAFF.

This clone was picked up a small number of times. This chain joins TRBV5-1 and TRBJ1-4, with D maybe TRBD1 (5 bases). Germline lookup yields CDR1 SGHRS and CDR2 YFSETQ. The CDR3 contains 15 residues. V was shortened by 0 bases and J by 1 base, with 7 bases between the two germline ends. CDR3 bases: TGCGCCAGCAGCTTGGGGAGGGGAACTAATGAAAAACTGTTTTTT. Its translation: CASSLGRGTNEKLFF. Variable domain in full (rest from reference TRBV5-1 and TRBJ1-4): KAGVTQTPRYLIKTRGQQVTLSCSPISGHRSVSWYQQTPGQGLQFLFEYFSETQRNKGNFPGRFSGRQFSNSRSEMNVSTLELGDSALYLCASSLGRGTNEKLFFGSGTQLSVL.

This clone was observed a few times. The chain joins TRBV4-2 to TRBJ2-1; 9 nucleotides agree with TRBD2. V was pared by 1 base and J by 0 bases, with 1 base of the junction left unmatched. Germline V CDR1 and CDR2: LGHNA, YNFKEQ. This CDR3 is built from 16 residues. The CDR3 region has the DNA TGTGCCAGCAGCCAAGGACTAGCGGTCTCCTACAATGAGCAGTTCTTC. This translates into CASSQGLAVSYNEQFF.

V usage is TRBV15 and J usage is TRBJ2-7, with TRBD1 matching 10 bases. This CDR3 region has 15 residues. The germline gives CDR1 LNHNV, CDR2 YYDKDF (reference sequence). Germline trimming cut 3 bases from V and 5 bases from J; bases unmatched to any gene: 7. CDR3 region: CATSSTGTGAHEQYF. CDR3 in DNA: TGTGCCACCAGCAGCACCGGGACAGGGGCCCACGAGCAGTACTTC.